The 32 T cell receptor beta chains below all came from one sample that was sequenced in a study of blood T cell repertoires in COVID-19. Clones were sequenced by immunoSEQ multiplex PCR, and TCRdb holds only the in-frame ones, with some missing. In the table there are tens of thousands of clones, approximately 79% of which are singletons. Sequencing used peripheral blood. All receptors come from a woman aged 45-60 years with acute or convalescent COVID-19.

The chain couples TRBV18 to TRBJ1-2; 9 positions match TRBD1. Trimming at V came to 1 base and at J to 4 bases, leaving 1 base not matched to a gene. CDR3 length: 14 amino acids. The germline V gene encodes CDR1 KGHSH and CDR2 LQKENI. In nucleotides, the CDR3 is TGTGCCAGCTCACCACAGGGACAGGGCTATGGCTACACCTTC. Its protein product is CASSPQGQGYGYTF. Full variable domain (outside the CDR3, taken from reference TRBV18 and TRBJ1-2): NAGVMQNPRHLVRRRGQEARLRCSPMKGHSHVYWYRQLPEEGLKFMVYLQKENIIDESGMPKERFSAEFPKEGPSILRIQQVVRGDSAAYFCASSPQGQGYGYTFGSGTRLTVV.

The rearrangement uses TRBV11-2 and TRBJ2-7, with 8 bases that match TRBD2. The germline CDR1 and CDR2 sequences are SGHAT and FQNNGV. The ends lost 6 bases at V and 3 bases at J; junction bases unmatched: 13. CDR3 length: 16 residues. The CDR3 DNA reads as TGTGCCAGCAGAAGAGCGGGGGCCCCTGAATTCTACGAGCAGTACTTC. Protein product: CASRRAGAPEFYEQYF.

This clone was counted a single time. The chain uses TRBV19 and TRBJ1-1; no clear D. The germline CDR1 and CDR2 sequences are LNHDA and SQIVND (reference sequence). The CDR3 loop spans 15 amino acids. Trimming stripped 3 bases from V and 0 bases from J, with 11 bases between. As DNA, the CDR3 is TGTGCCAGTAGTATCCCCGGTATCCTGAACACTGAAGCTTTCTTT. Translation gives CASSIPGILNTEAFF.

The chain is built from TRBV29-1 and TRBJ2-1; 10 bases agree with TRBD2. This CDR3 comprises 15 residues. Unmatched junction bases numbered 10, after V lost 8 bases and J lost 3 bases. The germline gives CDR1 SQVTM, CDR2 ANQGSEA. The CDR3: CSSTSGPGVYNEQFF. DNA of the CDR3: TGCAGCTCGACTAGCGGGCCGGGGGTCTACAATGAGCAGTTCTTC.

The chain is built from TRBV30 and TRBJ1-2, with 8 bases matching TRBD1. Germline CDR1 GTSNPN, CDR2 SVGIG (reference sequence). The length of the CDR3 is 14 residues. With V trimmed by 0 bases and J by 4 bases, 4 bases remained unmatched. CDR3 in DNA: TGTGCCTGGAGTGTCCAGGGGGCGGGCTATGGCTACACCTTC. Amino acid sequence: CAWSVQGAGYGYTF.

The table lists this clone with a few counts. The genes are TRBV18 and TRBJ2-3, with D unclear. The V gene's germline CDR1 is KGHSH and CDR2 LQKENI. V was clipped by 3 bases and J by 0 bases, with 4 bases between them. The length of the CDR3 is 13 residues. CDR3 nucleotide sequence: TGTGCCAGCTCACCTTCTAGCACAGATACGCAGTATTTT. Its protein is CASSPSSTDTQYF.

The CDR3, as DNA: TGTGCCAGTAGTCGACAGGGGGGATACAATGAGCAGTTCTTC. It specifies CASSRQGGYNEQFF. The chain uses TRBV19 and TRBJ2-1, with 9 bases lining up with TRBD1. Germline trimming cut 5 bases from V and 4 bases from J; bases unmatched to any gene: 3. The CDR3 runs 14 residues. Germline CDR1 reads LNHDA; CDR2 reads SQIVND (reference sequence). The full variable domain, rest sourced from reference TRBV19 and TRBJ2-1, is DGGITQSPKYLFRKEGQNVTLSCEQNLNHDAMYWYRQDPGQGLRLIYYSQIVNDFQKGDIAEGYSVSREKKESFPLTVTSAQKNPTAFYLCASSRQGGYNEQFFGPGTRLTVL.

This chain joins TRBV10-3 and TRBJ2-1, with 8 bases matching TRBD2. This CDR3 has 18 amino acids. The junction had 14 bases not matched to a gene; V was cut back by 0 bases and J by 7 bases. Germline CDR1 ENHRY, CDR2 SYGVKD. For the CDR3, the DNA is TGTGCCATCAGTGAGTCGTTAGCGGGACCTTCCTCGGGGAATGAGCAGTTCTTC. This gives the protein CAISESLAGPSSGNEQFF.

The chain couples TRBV28 to TRBJ2-5, with D uncertain. The ends were cut back, 6 bases at V and 0 bases at J, with 5 bases in the middle. This CDR3 comprises 12 residues. The germline gives CDR1 MDHEN, CDR2 SYDVKM. The CDR3 nucleotides read TGTGCCAGCAGGACAAACCAAGAGACCCAGTACTTC. Translating it yields CASRTNQETQYF.

The genes are TRBV6-6 and TRBJ2-1; D call uncertain. This CDR3 has 15 amino acids. Germline V gives CDR1 MNHNY, CDR2 SVGAGI (reference sequence). Between the trimmed V and J ends, which lost 5 bases and 6 bases, there was a span of 17 bases. CDR3 region: CASSLLGSVPNEQFF. DNA for the CDR3: TGTGCCAGCAGTCTCCTTGGCAGCGTCCCCAATGAGCAGTTCTTC.

The V and J genes are TRBV30 and TRBJ1-5; D unresolved. Per the germline V gene, CDR1 is GTSNPN and CDR2 is SVGIG (reference sequence). V was pared by 0 bases and J by 3 bases, with 12 bases between. The CDR3 loop spans 15 amino acids. The CDR3 sequence: CAWSVRNRDNQPQHF. The DNA of the CDR3 is TGTGCCTGGAGTGTACGGAATCGGGACAATCAGCCCCAGCATTTT.

The chain employs TRBV7-2 and TRBJ2-1; 8 bases are a match to TRBD2. The V gene's germline CDR1 is SGHTA and CDR2 FQGNSA. V shed 9 bases and J 9 bases; nucleotides not matched to a gene: 13. CDR3 length: 14 residues. This CDR3 reads CASSATGGFSEQFF. For the CDR3, the DNA is TGTGCCAGTAGCGCTACGGGAGGGTTTAGTGAGCAGTTCTTC.

This clone appeared a few times. Other DNA sequences in the sample encode the same CDR3. The chain carries TRBV5-4 and TRBJ2-5; D might be TRBD2 (5 bases). Germline V gene sequence: CDR1 SGHNT, CDR2 YYREEE (reference sequence). This CDR3 comprises 13 residues. Between the trimmed V and J ends, which lost 4 bases and 3 bases, there was a span of 10 bases. The CDR3 loop is CASSLRGEETQYF. The CDR3, as DNA: TGTGCCAGCAGCCTACGGGGAGAAGAGACCCAGTACTTC.

This chain uses TRBV29-1 with TRBJ1-1; unclear D gene. Germline V gives CDR1 SQVTM, CDR2 ANQGSEA. Deletions cut 6 bases from V and 6 bases from J, with 14 bases between. This CDR3 has 12 amino acids. The CDR3 sequence: CSVDYGEAEAFF. CDR3 coding DNA: TGCAGCGTGGACTACGGGGAGGCTGAAGCTTTCTTT.

This chain uses TRBV4-3 with TRBJ1-4; 9 positions match TRBD1. The V segment lost 2 bases and the J segment 3 bases; nucleotides outside the gene matches: 1. The CDR3 extends over 15 amino acids. Germline V gene lookup returns CDR1 LGHNA and CDR2 YSLEER. The CDR3 protein is CASSQRQGANEKLFF. CDR3 in DNA: TGCGCCAGCAGCCAACGACAGGGGGCTAATGAAAAACTGTTTTTT.

This chain uses TRBV9 with TRBJ2-2; D ambiguous. V lost 4 bases to trimming and J lost 3 bases, with 13 bases between them. The CDR3 is 15 residues long. From germline, CDR1 is SGDLS and CDR2 YYNGEE. CDR3 sequence: CASSTDPRYTGELFF. CDR3 DNA: TGTGCCAGCAGCACCGACCCCAGGTACACCGGGGAGCTGTTTTTT.

This clone was recorded once. The rearrangement uses TRBV7-3 and TRBJ1-1; no definite D call. The ends were cut back, 1 base at V and 5 bases at J, with 14 bases in the middle. From germline, CDR1 is SGHTA and CDR2 FQGTGA. The CDR3 has 15 residues. The CDR3: CASSLMGGSSTEAFF. In DNA, the CDR3 is TGTGCCAGCAGCTTAATGGGAGGGTCCAGTACTGAAGCTTTCTTT. Variable domain in full (rest from reference TRBV7-3 and TRBJ1-1): GAGVSQTPSNKVTEKGKYVELRCDPISGHTALYWYRQSLGQGPEFLIYFQGTGAADDSGLPNDRFFAVRPEGSVSTLKIQRTERGDSAVYLCASSLMGGSSTEAFFGQGTRLTVV.

The chain links TRBV20-1 to TRBJ2-2; 9 bases agree with TRBD2. Germline CDR1 and CDR2: DFQATT and SNEGSKA (reference sequence). The CDR3 sequence is 15 residues long. Germline trimming cut 3 bases from V and 4 bases from J; bases unmatched to any gene: 6. CDR3 nucleotides: TGCAGTGCTAGTCCAAGCGGGGGGCTCACCGGGGAGCTGTTTTTT. It codes for CSASPSGGLTGELFF.

V usage is TRBV7-8 and J usage is TRBJ2-2; 12 nucleotides match TRBD2. V gave up 1 base and J gave up 4 bases; unmatched junction bases: 4. This CDR3 is 17 amino acids long. Germline V gene data show CDR1 as SGHVS and CDR2 as FQNEAQ. In DNA, the CDR3 is TGTGCCAGCAGCTTAGGGCTAGCGGGAGGGCTCACCGGGGAGCTGTTTTTT. This translates into CASSLGLAGGLTGELFF.

This clone appeared a few times. The chain uses TRBV9 and TRBJ2-1; 11 bases match TRBD2. The V and J ends lost 3 bases and 0 bases, in that order; junction bases with no gene match: 5. Germline V gene sequence: CDR1 SGDLS, CDR2 YYNGEE. This CDR3 region has 17 residues. The CDR3 loop reads CASSGPGLADSYNEQFF. The CDR3 DNA reads as TGTGCCAGCAGCGGGCCGGGACTAGCGGACTCCTACAATGAGCAGTTCTTC.

The chain is built from TRBV18 and TRBJ2-1; D may be TRBD1 (5 bases). The CDR3 totals 13 residues. The germline V gene encodes CDR1 KGHSH and CDR2 LQKENI. V lost 5 bases and J 5 bases, leaving 10 bases between the germline ends. Written as DNA, the CDR3 is TGTGCCAGCTCAGGAAACAGGAACAATGAGCAGTTCTTC. This encodes CASSGNRNNEQFF. The whole variable domain, filled in from reference TRBV18 and TRBJ2-1, reads NAGVMQNPRHLVRRRGQEARLRCSPMKGHSHVYWYRQLPEEGLKFMVYLQKENIIDESGMPKERFSAEFPKEGPSILRIQQVVRGDSAAYFCASSGNRNNEQFFGPGTRLTVL.

The chain recombines TRBV13 with TRBJ2-1, with TRBD2 identical over 16 bases. V shed 5 bases, J shed 2 bases, and the junction held 6 bases outside the gene matches. This CDR3 spans 18 amino acids. CDR1 is PRHDT, CDR2 FYEKMQ, per germline (reference sequence). The CDR3 bases are TGTGCCAGCAGCCCAGGGACTAGCGGGGGGGGAACCTACAATGAGCAGTTCTTC. Its protein product is CASSPGTSGGGTYNEQFF.

The rearrangement uses TRBV7-6 and TRBJ1-6; D not certain. V dropped 4 bases and J dropped 6 bases, with 7 bases sitting between them. This CDR3 spans 13 amino acids. Germline loops: CDR1 SGHVS, CDR2 FNYEAQ. Here the CDR3 DNA reads TGTGCCAGCAGCTCTTTATTTAATTCACCCCTCCACTTT. Translating it yields CASSSLFNSPLHF.

The chain couples TRBV7-2 to TRBJ2-3, with 7 nucleotides matching TRBD2. This CDR3 is 15 amino acids long. CDR1 is SGHTA, CDR2 FQGNSA, per germline. With 5 bases clipped from V and 4 bases from J, the junction kept 9 bases outside the gene matches. The CDR3 nucleotides are TGTGCCAGCAGCGAGAGCGGGAAGAGGGCAGATACGCAGTATTTT. Translation: CASSESGKRADTQYF.

This chain joins TRBV11-1 and TRBJ1-1; no reliable D call. Trimming cost V 3 bases and J 6 bases, with 14 bases left between them. The V gene's germline CDR1 is SGHAT and CDR2 FQDESV (reference sequence). The CDR3 totals 14 residues. CDR3 DNA sequence: TGTGCCAGCAGCTTCAACCGGGGAGGCTCTGAAGCTTTCTTT. This codes for CASSFNRGGSEAFF.

The chain links TRBV7-8 to TRBJ2-7; weak D call: TRBD2 (5 bases). The CDR3 loop spans 15 amino acids. Germline lookup yields CDR1 SGHVS and CDR2 FQNEAQ. Trimming removed 2 bases from V and 7 bases from J, with 18 bases in between. Here the CDR3 reads CASSLSVSRTGEQYF. The CDR3 region has the DNA TGTGCCAGCAGCTTATCGGTAAGCCGGACGGGGGAGCAGTACTTC.

The CDR3 spells CAVRRGPGEKLFF. The CDR3 DNA follows: TGTGCCGTTAGGAGGGGACCTGGTGAAAAACTGTTTTTT. V usage is TRBV6-5 and J usage is TRBJ1-4, with D maybe TRBD1 (5 bases). The CDR3 has 13 amino acids. V dropped 11 bases and J dropped 7 bases, with 17 bases sitting between them. CDR1 is MNHEY and CDR2 is SVGAGI in the germline V gene.

The CDR3 loop is CASSQTGSAGEAFF. In DNA, the CDR3 is TGTGCCAGCAGTCAAACAGGGTCCGCCGGAGAAGCTTTCTTT. This chain joins TRBV2 and TRBJ1-1; D may be TRBD1 (6 bases). This CDR3 comprises 14 residues. V gave up 5 bases and J gave up 8 bases, with 18 bases separating them. Germline CDR1 SNHLY, CDR2 FYNNEI.

The chain recombines TRBV4-2 with TRBJ1-2; 12 nucleotides match TRBD1. The CDR3 runs 15 residues. Germline CDR1 is LGHNA and CDR2 is YNFKEQ. Unmatched junction bases numbered 6, after V lost 2 bases and J lost 8 bases. The CDR3: CASSQRDRGRMGYTF. The CDR3 DNA sequence: TGTGCCAGCAGCCAACGGGACAGGGGGCGCATGGGCTACACCTTC.

The genes are TRBV5-1 and TRBJ1-1; perhaps TRBD1 as D (6 bases). Trimming stripped 0 bases from V and 1 base from J, with 10 bases between. Germline-derived CDR1 and CDR2 are SGHRS and YFSETQ. This CDR3 contains 15 residues. The DNA for the CDR3 is TGCGCCAGCAGCTTGGCCGGACAGACGAACACTGAAGCTTTCTTT. It yields the protein CASSLAGQTNTEAFF. The full variable domain, rest sourced from reference TRBV5-1 and TRBJ1-1, is KAGVTQTPRYLIKTRGQQVTLSCSPISGHRSVSWYQQTPGQGLQFLFEYFSETQRNKGNFPGRFSGRQFSNSRSEMNVSTLELGDSALYLCASSLAGQTNTEAFFGQGTRLTVV.

The chain uses TRBV13 and TRBJ2-5; 14 bases are a match to TRBD2. This CDR3 contains 16 residues. With V trimmed by 5 bases and J by 1 base, 3 bases remained unmatched. Germline V gives CDR1 PRHDT, CDR2 FYEKMQ (reference sequence). The DNA for the CDR3 is TGTGCCAGCAGCCCCGGACTAGCGGGGGGCCAAGAGACCCAGTACTTC. This translates into CASSPGLAGGQETQYF.

The rearrangement uses TRBV3-1 (or the pseudogene TRBV3-2) and TRBJ2-5, with TRBD2 as a possible D gene (6 bases). Germline V lookup: CDR1 LGHDT, CDR2 YNNKEL (reference sequence). The CDR3 covers 14 residues. With 4 bases removed from V and 6 bases from J, the gap between germline ends came to 15 bases. CDR3 region: CASSRQTSWKTQYF. The CDR3, as DNA: TGTGCCAGCAGCCGGCAGACTAGTTGGAAGACCCAGTACTTC.